One and the same sample provided the 16 T cell receptor beta chains below, sequenced in a study of blood T cell repertoires in COVID-19. Profiling relied on immunoSEQ multiplex PCR, and the TCRdb table lists in-frame clones only, not all of them. Seen here are about 22,000 clones, roughly 83% observed once, and the top ten hold around 50%. The specimen sequenced was peripheral blood. The source of these receptors is a man aged 65 to 85 with acute or convalescent COVID-19.

This clone showed up just once. The CDR3 DNA follows: TGTGCCAGTAGTATCCAGCGGGGGCACAATGAGCAGTTCTTC. Residues: CASSIQRGHNEQFF. The chain combines TRBV19 with TRBJ2-1; 8 bases agree with TRBD2. Germline assignment: CDR1 LNHDA and CDR2 SQIVND (reference sequence). V shed 3 bases, J shed 5 bases, and the junction held 3 bases outside the gene matches. The CDR3 has 14 residues.

This chain connects TRBV30 to TRBJ1-2; 8 nucleotides line up with TRBD1. This CDR3 comprises 12 residues. V dropped 3 bases and J dropped 8; count of bases not matched to a gene: 5. Germline V gene data show CDR1 as GTSNPN and CDR2 as SVGIG (reference sequence). CDR3 nucleotides: TGTGCCTGGAGCCCAAGACAGGGGGGCTACACCTTC. It yields the protein CAWSPRQGGYTF. The complete variable domain, with remaining parts taken from reference TRBV30 and TRBJ1-2, reads SQTIHQWPATLVQPVGSPLSLECTVEGTSNPNLYWYRQAAGRGLQLLFYSVGIGQISSEVPQNLSASRPQDRQFILSSKKLLLSDSGFYLCAWSPRQGGYTFGSGTRLTVV.

This chain uses TRBV24-1 with TRBJ2-2; D call uncertain. Deletions cut 4 bases from V and 0 bases from J, with 5 bases between. CDR3 length: 14 amino acids. CDR1 is KGHDR and CDR2 is SFDVKD in the germline V gene. Written as DNA, the CDR3 is TGTGCCACCAGTGACGGTGCGAACACCGGGGAGCTGTTTTTT. Amino acids: CATSDGANTGELFF.

This chain uses TRBV19 with TRBJ1-1, with D possibly being TRBD1 (5 bases). The CDR3 has 12 residues. Per germline, CDR1 LNHDA and CDR2 SQIVND (reference sequence). V was trimmed by 2 bases and J by 5 bases, leaving 6 bases between them. CDR3 loop: CASSIRGTEAFF. CDR3 coding DNA: TGTGCCAGTAGTATAAGGGGTACTGAAGCTTTCTTT.

V gene TRBV7-9 combines with J gene TRBJ2-1, with TRBD1 matching over 8 bases. Germline loops: CDR1 SEHNR, CDR2 FQNEAQ (reference sequence). The V and J ends lost 5 bases and 7 bases, in that order; junction bases with no gene match: 13. The length of the CDR3 is 16 residues. CDR3 protein: CASSPPRPGGWNEQFF. The DNA of the CDR3 is TGTGCCAGCAGCCCCCCAAGGCCAGGGGGCTGGAATGAGCAGTTCTTC. The whole variable domain, filled in from reference TRBV7-9 and TRBJ2-1, reads DTGVSQNPRHKITKRGQNVTFRCDPISEHNRLYWYRQTLGQGPEFLTYFQNEAQLEKSRLLSDRFSAERPKGSFSTLEIQRTEQGDSAMYLCASSPPRPGGWNEQFFGPGTRLTVL.

The chain links TRBV6-5 to TRBJ1-1, with TRBD1 identical over 10 bases. CDR3 size: 13 residues. The germline V gene encodes CDR1 MNHEY and CDR2 SVGAGI. Trimming took 7 bases from V and 4 from J; bases not matched to a gene: 3. For the CDR3, the DNA is TGTGCCAGCACCAGGACAGGGGGCACTGAAGCTTTCTTT. Protein: CASTRTGGTEAFF.

The chain recombines TRBV7-9 with TRBJ1-2; maybe TRBD1 (6 bases). Germline CDR1 and CDR2: SEHNR and FQNEAQ (reference sequence). Trimming left V 6 bases short and J 0 bases short, with 14 bases between. The CDR3 extends over 15 amino acids. For the CDR3, the DNA is TGTGCCAGCAGTCCACAGGGAACCCCTAACTATGGCTACACCTTC. It specifies CASSPQGTPNYGYTF.

About this clone: The same CDR3 is also encoded by other DNA sequences in this sample. The J gene is TRBJ1-6, the V gene TRBV11-3; D remains unclear. V was clipped by 3 bases and J by 1 base, with 7 bases between them. CDR3 length: 15 residues. Germline CDR1 SGHNT, CDR2 YENEEA. The CDR3 sequence is CASSLSGSYNSPLHF. CDR3 DNA: TGTGCCAGCAGCTTGAGCGGTTCCTATAATTCACCCCTCCACTTT.

The DNA for the CDR3 is TGTGCCAGCAGCTTAGCGGGATTCGGGGAAACTGAAGCTTTCTTT. Amino acid sequence: CASSLAGFGETEAFF. The rearrangement joins TRBV7-2 to TRBJ1-1, with unresolved D. The CDR3 totals 15 residues. The V gene lost 0 bases and the J gene lost 5 bases, with 13 bases spanning the gap. CDR1 SGHTA and CDR2 FQGNSA come from the germline V gene.

J is TRBJ1-4 and V is TRBV19; TRBD1 might be the D (5 bases). Germline V lookup: CDR1 LNHDA, CDR2 SQIVND (reference sequence). This CDR3 spans 13 amino acids. V was shortened by 4 bases and J by 8 bases, with 11 bases between the two germline ends. In DNA form, the CDR3 reads TGTGCCAGTAGTAAACAGGTGGACGAAAAACTGTTTTTT. It encodes CASSKQVDEKLFF.

This chain links TRBV11-2 with TRBJ1-2, with 7 nucleotides matching TRBD1. This CDR3 spans 14 amino acids. Germline loops: CDR1 SGHAT, CDR2 FQNNGV. V was clipped by 1 base and J by 8 bases; unmatched bases: 7. CDR3 coding DNA: TGTGCCAGCAGCTTAGTGGGGACAGAGGGCGGCTACACCTTC. It codes for CASSLVGTEGGYTF.

V usage is TRBV19 and J usage is TRBJ1-4; D call uncertain. V shed 8 bases and J shed 3 bases, with 13 bases lying between them. Germline V gene lookup returns CDR1 LNHDA and CDR2 SQIVND (reference sequence). This CDR3 contains 14 residues. The CDR3 sequence: CASGERKSNEKLFF. CDR3 sequence (DNA): TGTGCCAGTGGGGAGAGGAAATCTAATGAAAAACTGTTTTTT. Filled out from reference TRBV19 and TRBJ1-4, the complete variable domain reads DGGITQSPKYLFRKEGQNVTLSCEQNLNHDAMYWYRQDPGQGLRLIYYSQIVNDFQKGDIAEGYSVSREKKESFPLTVTSAQKNPTAFYLCASGERKSNEKLFFGSGTQLSVL.

The genes are TRBV7-8 and TRBJ2-2; tentatively, D is TRBD2 (5 bases). Trimming left V 5 bases short and J 0 bases short, with 13 bases between. The CDR3 is 16 amino acids. The germline CDR1 and CDR2 sequences are SGHVS and FQNEAQ. Here the CDR3 reads CASSPPGGSNTGELFF. DNA for the CDR3: TGTGCCAGCAGCCCCCCTGGCGGGTCGAACACCGGGGAGCTGTTTTTT.

Written as DNA, the CDR3 is TGTGCCTGGGACCCGGGACAGGGTAGGGACTACGAGCAGTACTTC. Its translation: CAWDPGQGRDYEQYF. The J gene is TRBJ2-7, the V gene TRBV30, with 9 bases identical to TRBD1. This CDR3 is 15 amino acids long. V lost 5 bases and J lost 3; bases outside the gene matches: 11. CDR1 GTSNPN and CDR2 SVGIG come from the germline V gene (reference sequence).

CDR3 region: CASTRRGRDGYTF. The CDR3 nucleotides are TGCGCCAGTACCCGGCGGGGTAGGGATGGCTACACCTTC. The V gene is TRBV4-1, the J gene TRBJ1-2; no clear D gene. CDR1 and CDR2 from the germline V gene are MGHRA and YSYEKL. The CDR3 totals 13 residues. The germline V and J ends were trimmed by 9 bases and 6 bases, with 17 bases remaining between them.

The table lists this clone with a count of one. The CDR3 loop reads CASSYGQGMNSPLHF. The CDR3 region has the DNA TGTGCCAGCAGTTACGGACAGGGGATGAATTCACCCCTCCACTTT. The rearrangement joins TRBV6-5 to TRBJ1-6, with TRBD1 matching over 9 bases. The germline gives CDR1 MNHEY, CDR2 SVGAGI. V shed 2 bases, J shed 7 bases, and the junction held 3 bases outside the gene matches. CDR3 length: 15 amino acids.